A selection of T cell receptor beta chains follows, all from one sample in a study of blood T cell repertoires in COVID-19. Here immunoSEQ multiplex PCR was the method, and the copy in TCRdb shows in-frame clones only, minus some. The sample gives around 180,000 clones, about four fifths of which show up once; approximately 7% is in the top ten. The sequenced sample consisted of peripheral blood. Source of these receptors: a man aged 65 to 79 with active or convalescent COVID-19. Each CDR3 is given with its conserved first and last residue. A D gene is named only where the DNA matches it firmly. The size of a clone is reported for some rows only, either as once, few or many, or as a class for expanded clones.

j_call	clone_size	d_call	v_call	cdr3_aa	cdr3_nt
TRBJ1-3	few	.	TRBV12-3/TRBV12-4	CASSPMTGNTIYF	TGTGCCAGCAGTCCAATGACAGGAAACACCATATATTTT
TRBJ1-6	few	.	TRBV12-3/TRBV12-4	CASSFQENSPLHF	TGTGCCAGCAGTTTTCAAGAGAATTCACCCCTCCACTTT
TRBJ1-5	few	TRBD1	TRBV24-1	CATRSGQGANQPQHF	TGTGCCACGCGATCGGGACAGGGGGCCAATCAGCCCCAGCATTTT
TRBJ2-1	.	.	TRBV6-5	CATGGHNEQFF	TGTGCAACGGGGGGCCACAATGAGCAGTTCTTC
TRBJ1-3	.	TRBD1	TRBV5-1	CASSLGTASGNTIYF	TGCGCCAGCAGCTTAGGGACAGCCTCTGGAAACACCATATATTTT
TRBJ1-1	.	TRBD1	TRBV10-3	CAMGQGLNTEAFF	TGTGCCATGGGACAGGGCCTGAACACTGAAGCTTTCTTT
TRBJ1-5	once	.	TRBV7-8	CASSPRGGDQPQHF	TGTGCCAGCAGCCCGAGAGGGGGTGATCAGCCCCAGCATTTT
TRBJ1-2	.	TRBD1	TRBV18	CASSTDRGKGYTF	TGTGCCAGCTCAACCGACAGGGGGAAAGGCTACACCTTC
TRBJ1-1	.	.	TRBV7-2	CASSLARQDVTRTEAFF	TGTGCCAGCAGCTTAGCCCGACAGGACGTCACTCGCACTGAAGCTTTCTTT
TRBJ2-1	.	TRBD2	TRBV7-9	CASSPTSGRVPYNEQFF	TGTGCCAGCAGCCCTACTAGCGGGAGGGTTCCCTACAATGAGCAGTTCTTC
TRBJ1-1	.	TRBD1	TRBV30	CAWSAIKQGARTEAFF	TGTGCCTGGAGTGCCATTAAACAGGGGGCACGGACTGAAGCTTTCTTT
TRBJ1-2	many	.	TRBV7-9	CASSLWLPTGTYGYTF	TGTGCCAGCAGCTTGTGGTTGCCTACAGGGACCTATGGCTACACCTTC
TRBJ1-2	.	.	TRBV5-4	CASSRGGGENGYTF	TGTGCCAGCAGCCGCGGGGGGGGCGAGAATGGCTACACCTTC
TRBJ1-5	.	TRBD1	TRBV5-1	CASSLEGASNQPQHF	TGCGCCAGCAGCTTGGAGGGGGCCAGCAATCAGCCCCAGCATTTT
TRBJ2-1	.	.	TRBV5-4	CASSLGTRIDNEQFF	TGTGCCAGCAGCTTGGGGACTCGGATAGACAATGAGCAGTTCTTC
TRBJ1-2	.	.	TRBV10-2	CASSEQFLNNYGYTF	TGCGCCAGCAGTGAGCAGTTCCTTAATAACTATGGCTACACCTTC
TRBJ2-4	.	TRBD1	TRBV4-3	CASSQDSTVGTGINIQYF	TGCGCCAGCAGCCAAGATAGTACGGTGGGGACAGGAATAAACATTCAGTACTTC
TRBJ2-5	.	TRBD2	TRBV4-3	CASSPHPTGGNKETQYF	TGCGCCAGCAGCCCCCATCCTACGGGGGGGAACAAAGAGACCCAGTACTTC
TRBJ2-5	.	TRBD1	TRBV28	CASSSHLPTGGMVETQYF	TGTGCCAGCAGCTCTCACCTCCCGACAGGGGGCATGGTAGAGACCCAGTACTTC
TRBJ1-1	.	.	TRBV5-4	CASSSTGNTEAFF	TGTGCCAGCAGCTCAACTGGGAACACTGAAGCTTTCTTT
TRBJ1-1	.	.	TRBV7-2	CASSLDRMRAFF	TGTGCCAGCAGCTTAGACCGTATGAGAGCTTTCTTT
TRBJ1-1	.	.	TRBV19	CASSQQQNTEAFF	TGTGCCAGTAGCCAACAGCAAAACACTGAAGCTTTCTTT
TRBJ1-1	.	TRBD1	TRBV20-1	CSASDRGYEAFF	TGCAGTGCTAGTGACAGGGGGTATGAAGCTTTCTTT
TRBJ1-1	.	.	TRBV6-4	CASSRLQGDTEAFF	TGTGCCAGCTCCCGGCTCCAGGGCGACACTGAAGCTTTCTTT
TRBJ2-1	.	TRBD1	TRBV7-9	CASSLRGTVDNEQFF	TGTGCCAGCAGCTTAAGAGGGACAGTAGACAATGAGCAGTTCTTC
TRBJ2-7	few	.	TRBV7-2	CASSDRYEQYF	TGTGCCAGCAGCGACAGGTACGAGCAGTACTTC
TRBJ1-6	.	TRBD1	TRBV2	CASSEIEGARSPLHF	TGTGCCAGCAGTGAAATAGAGGGGGCGAGGTCACCCCTCCACTTT
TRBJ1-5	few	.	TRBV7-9	CASSQGQGPEPQHF	TGTGCCAGCAGCCAGGGGCAGGGGCCGGAGCCCCAGCATTTT
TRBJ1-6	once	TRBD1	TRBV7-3	CASSRQGKGESPLHF	TGTGCCAGCAGCCGACAGGGAAAAGGAGAATCACCCCTCCACTTT
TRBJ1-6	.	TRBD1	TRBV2	CASSEDRAGNSPLHF	TGTGCCAGCAGCGAGGACAGGGCTGGGAATTCACCCCTCCACTTT
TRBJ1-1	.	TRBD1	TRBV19	CASSDRGRNTEAFF	TGTGCCAGTAGTGACAGGGGGCGGAACACTGAAGCTTTCTTT
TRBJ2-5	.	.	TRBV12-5	CASGWAGEKTQYF	TGTGCTAGTGGGTGGGCCGGGGAGAAGACCCAGTACTTC
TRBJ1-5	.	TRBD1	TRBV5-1	CASSEQGNSNQPQHF	TGCGCCAGCAGCGAACAGGGGAATAGCAATCAGCCCCAGCATTTT
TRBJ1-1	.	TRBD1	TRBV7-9	CASSLRTGPWAEAFF	TGTGCCAGCAGCCTTCGGACAGGGCCTTGGGCTGAAGCTTTCTTT
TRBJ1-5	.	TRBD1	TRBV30	CAWRPTGGMQPQHF	TGTGCCTGGAGGCCTACAGGGGGCATGCAGCCCCAGCATTTT
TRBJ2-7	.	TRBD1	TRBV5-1	CASSLVGTAFYEQYF	TGCGCCAGCAGCTTGGTAGGGACAGCCTTCTACGAGCAGTACTTC
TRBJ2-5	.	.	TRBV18	CASSLAKEKTQYF	TGTGCCAGCTCACTGGCCAAGGAGAAGACCCAGTACTTC
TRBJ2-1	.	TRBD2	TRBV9	CASSPRGTSANNEQFF	TGTGCCAGCAGCCCGAGGGGGACTAGCGCGAACAATGAGCAGTTCTTC
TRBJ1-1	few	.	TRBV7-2	CASSATQAVTEAFF	TGTGCCAGCAGCGCCACCCAGGCCGTCACTGAAGCTTTCTTT
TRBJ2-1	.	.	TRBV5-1	CASSLGLQEVGDEQFF	TGCGCCAGCAGCTTAGGACTGCAAGAGGTGGGCGATGAGCAGTTCTTC
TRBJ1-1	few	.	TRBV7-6	CASSSLDSAPEAFF	TGTGCCAGCAGCTCCCTAGACAGCGCTCCTGAAGCTTTCTTT
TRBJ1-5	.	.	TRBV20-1	CSASDLRDISNQPQHF	TGCAGTGCTAGTGACCTCAGGGATATAAGCAATCAGCCCCAGCATTTT
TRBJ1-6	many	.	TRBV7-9	CASSSEGRSPLHF	TGTGCCAGCAGCTCGGAGGGACGTTCACCCCTCCACTTT
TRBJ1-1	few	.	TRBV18	CASSPQFEANTEAFF	TGTGCCAGCTCACCACAATTTGAGGCAAACACTGAAGCTTTCTTT
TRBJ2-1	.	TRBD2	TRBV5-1	CASSLMGAGGYNEQFF	TGCGCCAGCAGCTTAATGGGTGCGGGAGGGTACAATGAGCAGTTCTTC
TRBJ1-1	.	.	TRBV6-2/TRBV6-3	CASSYATVNTEAFF	TGTGCCAGCAGTTACGCGACAGTGAACACTGAAGCTTTCTTT
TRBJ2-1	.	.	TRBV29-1	CSQGTFWSDEQFF	TGCAGCCAAGGGACTTTCTGGTCGGATGAGCAGTTCTTC
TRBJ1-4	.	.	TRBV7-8	CASSRPNLEKLFF	TGTGCCAGCAGCCGGCCGAACTTGGAAAAACTGTTTTTT
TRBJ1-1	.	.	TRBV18	CASFGGGNTEAFF	TGTGCCAGCTTCGGAGGAGGAAACACTGAAGCTTTCTTT
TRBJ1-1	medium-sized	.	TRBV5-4	CASSLQRGTEAFF	TGTGCCAGCAGCTTACAAAGGGGGACTGAAGCTTTCTTT
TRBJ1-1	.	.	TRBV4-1	CASSPDPGNTEAFF	TGCGCCAGCAGCCCCGACCCGGGGAACACTGAAGCTTTCTTT
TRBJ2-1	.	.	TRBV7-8	CASSARDTSFYNEQFF	TGTGCCAGCAGCGCCCGGGACACATCTTTCTACAATGAGCAGTTCTTC
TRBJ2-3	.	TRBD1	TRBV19	CASSTQGSGDTQYF	TGTGCCAGTAGTACACAGGGGTCCGGGGATACGCAGTATTTT
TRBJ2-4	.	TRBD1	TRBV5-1	CASSHRPGTDKNIQYF	TGCGCCAGCAGCCATCGTCCCGGGACAGACAAAAACATTCAGTACTTC
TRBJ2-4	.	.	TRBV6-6	CASTPAGKENIQYF	TGTGCCAGCACTCCGGCAGGGAAGGAAAACATTCAGTACTTC